This T cell receptor (beta chain) originates from a study of T-cell memory formation after mild COVID-19. Study-wide context: The two donors had largely donor-specific TCR clusters.

In its sample, this clonotype was seen a few times. Its antigen is still unknown. V gave up 2 bases and J gave up 6 bases, with 15 bases separating them. In germline, CDR1 is MNHEY, CDR2 SVGEGT. The CDR3 loop spans 15 amino acids. From the 5' RACE reads, TCRdb called clonotypes with MiXCR, one entry per CDR3 protein. The sample includes about 130,000 distinct CDR3 sequences, about 15% of them seen just once. Broader study findings: Pre-infection memory already had some responding clones, implying cross-reactive memory joined. The CD4+ clones that contracted clustered mainly within CM and EM, and the CD8+ clones concentrated in EMRA.

The clonotype originates from a man aged 18 to 35 who had mild COVID-19 (a few samples of this study predate the infection). Cell type and time point are not known. Sequenced sample: PBMCs or a T cell subset sorted from them (not recorded which). The rearrangement links TRBV6-2 or TRBV6-3 to TRBJ2-3; a possible D gene is TRBD2 (6 bases). CDR3 in amino acids: CASSYGEDDPDTQYF. The CDR3 DNA sequence: TGTGCCAGCAGTTACGGGGAGGACGACCCGGATACGCAGTATTTT.